This T cell receptor beta chain was documented in a study of CD4 and CD8 cells across lung adenocarcinoma regions. MiXCR, applied by TCRdb to the PCR reads, yields one record per CDR3 protein. This table holds roughly 18,000 distinct CDR3 sequences, roughly half found once. Localized lung adenocarcinoma, a non-small cell lung cancer, affected the donors. The junction had 14 bases not matched to a gene; V was cut back by 8 bases and J by 5 bases. CDR1 is WSHSY and CDR2 is SAAADI in the germline V gene. The CDR3 runs 15 residues. The sequence was collected from a female donor with lung adenocarcinoma. The CD4 and CD8 labels of this study may be unreliable. The V gene is TRBV10-2, the J gene TRBJ2-5, with 7 bases fitting TRBD1. Sequencing used CD8+ T cells from the center of a lung tumor. Here the CDR3 DNA reads TGCGCCAGCGTAGGAATTCGACAGGGAGAGGAGACCCAGTACTTC. Translation: CASVGIRQGEETQYF.